This T cell receptor (beta chain) derives from a study of blood T cells in healthy people across ages. Broader study findings: Since the PBMCs were unsorted, naive and antigen-experienced cells could not be conclusively compared. Estimates drawn from one million T cells were deemed to understate diversity.

Extracted total RNA amounted to at least 5.5 micrograms for each sample. The use of a sample-barcoded 5' primer and a J-beta primer mix characterized a second PCR of about 7 to 12 cycles. TCRdb ran MiXCR on the 5' RACE reads and lists one entry per CDR3 protein. This repertoire shows approximately 850,000 distinct CDR3 sequences, nearly 60% found once; its top ten account for about 20%. Comments on this clonotype: Its target is not known.

What was sequenced was blood. This receptor was identified in a man younger than 45 in good health.

The CDR3 loop reads CASRSGTSGHNEQFF. The CDR3 DNA reads as TGTGCCAGCAGATCCGGGACTAGCGGCCACAATGAGCAGTTCTTC. This chain connects TRBV6-5 to TRBJ2-1; TRBD2 matches at 11 bases. J was trimmed by 5 bases and V by 6 bases; bases with no gene match: 6. Looked up from germline, CDR1 is MNHEY and CDR2 is SVGAGI. CDR3 size: 15 residues.